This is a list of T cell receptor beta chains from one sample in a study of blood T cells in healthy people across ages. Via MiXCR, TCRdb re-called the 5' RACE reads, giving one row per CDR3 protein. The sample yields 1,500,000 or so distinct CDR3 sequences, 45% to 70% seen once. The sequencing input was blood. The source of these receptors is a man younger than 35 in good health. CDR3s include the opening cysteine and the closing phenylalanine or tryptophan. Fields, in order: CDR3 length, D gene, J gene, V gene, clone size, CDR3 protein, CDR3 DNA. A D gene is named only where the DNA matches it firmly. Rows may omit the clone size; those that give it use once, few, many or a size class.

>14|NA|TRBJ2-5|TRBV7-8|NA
CASMSDPLAETQYF
TGTGCCAGCATGAGCGACCCTCTGGCGGAGACCCAGTACTTC
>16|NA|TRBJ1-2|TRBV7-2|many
CASSLVGRGLGYGYTF
TGTGCCAGCAGCTTAGTTGGAAGGGGCCTCGGCTATGGCTACACCTTC
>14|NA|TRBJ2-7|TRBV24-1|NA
CATSGASTPHEQYF
TGTGCCACCAGTGGGGCCTCCACTCCCCACGAGCAGTACTTC
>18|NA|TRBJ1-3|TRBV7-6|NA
CASSLERGGGADGNTIYF
TGTGCCAGCAGCCTGGAACGAGGGGGGGGCGCGGATGGAAACACCATATATTTT
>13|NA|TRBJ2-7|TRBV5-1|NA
CASSFQTANEQYF
TGCGCCAGCAGCTTCCAGACGGCAAACGAGCAGTACTTC
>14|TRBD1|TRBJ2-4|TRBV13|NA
CASSFRGRENIQYF
TGTGCCAGCAGCTTCAGGGGGCGGGAAAACATTCAGTACTTC
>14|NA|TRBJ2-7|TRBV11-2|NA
CASRTHVGPYEQYF
TGTGCCAGCAGGACTCACGTAGGCCCCTACGAGCAGTACTTC
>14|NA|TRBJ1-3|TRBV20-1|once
CSAAAPRGGNTIYF
TGCAGTGCTGCCGCTCCCCGTGGAGGAAACACCATATATTTT
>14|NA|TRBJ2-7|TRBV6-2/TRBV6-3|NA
CASSYGAERYEQYF
TGTGCCAGCAGTTACGGGGCGGAGAGGTACGAGCAGTACTTC
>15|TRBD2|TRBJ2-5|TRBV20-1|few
CSASWLAGGSETQYF
TGCAGTGCTAGTTGGCTAGCGGGAGGCTCTGAGACCCAGTACTTC
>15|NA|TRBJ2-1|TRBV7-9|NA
CASSLAGQGLKKQFF
TGTGCCAGCAGCTTAGCAGGGCAGGGACTGAAGAAGCAGTTCTTC
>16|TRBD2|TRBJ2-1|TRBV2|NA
CASSPLVLAEYNEQFF
TGTGCCAGCAGTCCCCTGGTCCTAGCGGAATACAATGAGCAGTTCTTC
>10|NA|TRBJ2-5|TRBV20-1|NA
CSAMGGEQYF
TGCAGTGCTATGGGGGGTGAGCAGTACTTC
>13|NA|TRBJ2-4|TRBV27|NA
CASSLTEANIQYF
TGTGCCAGCAGTTTAACCGAAGCAAACATTCAGTACTTC
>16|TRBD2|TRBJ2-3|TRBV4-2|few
CASSQGPAGGTDTQYF
TGTGCCAGCAGCCAAGGCCCAGCGGGGGGCACAGATACGCAGTATTTT
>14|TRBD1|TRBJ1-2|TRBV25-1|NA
CAISEVGQSYGYTF
TGTGCCATCAGTGAGGTGGGACAGAGTTATGGCTACACCTTC
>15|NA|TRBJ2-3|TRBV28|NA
CASSTPETSTDTQYF
TGTGCCAGCAGCACCCCGGAAACTAGCACAGATACGCAGTATTTT
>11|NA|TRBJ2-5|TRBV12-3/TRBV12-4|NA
CASSLQYPMYF
TGTGCCAGCAGTTTACAGTACCCTATGTACTTC
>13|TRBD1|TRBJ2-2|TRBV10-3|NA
CAITRTGSGELFF
TGTGCCATCACCAGGACAGGGTCCGGGGAGCTGTTTTTT
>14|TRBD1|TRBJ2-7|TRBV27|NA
CARRTGPWDYEQYF
TGTGCCAGGAGGACAGGCCCATGGGATTACGAGCAGTACTTC
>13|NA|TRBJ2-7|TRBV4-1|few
CASRDIMSYEQYF
TGCGCCAGCAGAGATATTATGTCCTACGAGCAGTACTTC
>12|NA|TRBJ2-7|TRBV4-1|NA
CASSHTGFEQYF
TGCGCCAGCAGCCACACAGGGTTCGAGCAGTACTTC
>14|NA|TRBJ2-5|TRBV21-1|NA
CASSNRTSVKTQYF
TGTGCCAGCAGCAACCGGACTAGTGTGAAGACCCAGTACTTC
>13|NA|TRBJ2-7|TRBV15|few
CATSTRSGSEQYF
TGTGCCACCAGCACGCGATCAGGGTCCGAGCAGTACTTC
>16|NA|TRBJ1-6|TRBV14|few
CASSPIQGSYNSPLHF
TGTGCCAGCAGCCCCATCCAGGGCAGCTATAATTCACCCCTCCACTTT
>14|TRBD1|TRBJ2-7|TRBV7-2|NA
CASSSDRATHERYF
TGTGCCAGCAGCTCGGACAGGGCAACGCATGAGCGGTACTTC
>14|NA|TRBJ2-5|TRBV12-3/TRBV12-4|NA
CASSVLNGKETQYF
TGTGCCAGCAGTGTACTGAACGGAAAAGAGACCCAGTACTTC
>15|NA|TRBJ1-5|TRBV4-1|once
CASSQDEGEDQPQHF
TGCGCCAGCAGCCAAGATGAGGGGGAGGATCAGCCCCAGCATTTT
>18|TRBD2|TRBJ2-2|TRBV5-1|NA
CASSPPGTSGSGVGELFF
TGCGCCAGCAGCCCCCCCGGGACTAGCGGGAGTGGAGTCGGGGAGCTGTTTTTT
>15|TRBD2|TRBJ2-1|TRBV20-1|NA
CSARETGLAPNEQFF
TGCAGTGCTAGAGAGACGGGACTAGCGCCCAATGAGCAGTTCTTC
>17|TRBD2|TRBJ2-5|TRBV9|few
CASSGPSGGPSQETQYF
TGTGCCAGCAGCGGTCCTAGCGGGGGCCCCTCTCAAGAGACCCAGTACTTC
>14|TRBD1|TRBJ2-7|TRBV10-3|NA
CAVRDRVASYEQYF
TGTGCCGTCCGGGACAGGGTAGCGTCCTACGAGCAGTACTTC
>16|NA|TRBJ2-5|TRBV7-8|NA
CASSLDRRTSDETQYF
TGTGCCAGCAGCTTAGACAGGAGGACCTCCGACGAGACCCAGTACTTC
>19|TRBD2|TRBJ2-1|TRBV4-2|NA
CASSQDKLVLAGTVNEQFF
TGTGCCAGCAGCCAAGATAAACTCGTCCTAGCGGGAACTGTAAATGAGCAGTTCTTC
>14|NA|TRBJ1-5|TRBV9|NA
CASSVGTVGQPQHF
TGTGCCAGCAGCGTAGGGACAGTTGGTCAGCCCCAGCATTTT
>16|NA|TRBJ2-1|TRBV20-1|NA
CSAPSPQGPSNNEQFF
TGCAGTGCCCCCAGCCCCCAGGGACCCTCCAACAATGAGCAGTTCTTC
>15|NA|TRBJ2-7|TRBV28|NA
CASRSTVIGSWVQYF
TGTGCCAGCAGGTCGACCGTCATAGGTTCTTGGGTGCAGTACTTC
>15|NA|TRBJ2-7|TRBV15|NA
CATSRDAGVAYEQYF
TGTGCCACCAGCAGAGATGCGGGTGTCGCCTACGAGCAGTACTTC
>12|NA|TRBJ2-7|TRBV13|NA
CASSEGRGVQYF
TGTGCCAGCAGCGAGGGACGCGGGGTCCAGTACTTC
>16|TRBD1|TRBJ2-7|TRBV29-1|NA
CSVEEERTGEDYEQYF
TGCAGCGTTGAAGAGGAAAGGACAGGGGAGGACTACGAGCAGTACTTC
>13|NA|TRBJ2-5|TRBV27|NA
CASSAAKEGTQYF
TGTGCCAGCAGTGCCGCTAAAGAGGGGACCCAGTACTTC
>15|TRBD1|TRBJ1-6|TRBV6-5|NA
CASSYSTGGSSPLHF
TGTGCCAGCAGTTACTCGACAGGGGGCAGTTCACCCCTCCACTTT